The rows below give T cell receptor beta chains drawn from one sample of a study of OX40 agonist ivuxolimab in advanced cancers. Only in-frame clones appear in the TCRdb table, and some are missing; sequencing was by immunoSEQ multiplex PCR. The top ten clones hold 13% to 15% of a sample with 74,000 or so clones, 85% to 95% of them seen once. Sequences were derived from CD4+ or CD8+ T cells sorted from blood, sampled in a trial of the OX40 agonist ivuxolimab. The receptor source for this set is an adult with an advanced solid tumor such as melanoma, head and neck, liver or kidney cancer. Each CDR3 is given with its conserved first and last residue. The D gene is left open where the match is weak. Not every row has a clone size; where given, it reads once, few, many or a size class.

J | V | size | D | CDR3 | DNA
TRBJ1-1 | TRBV19 | NA | NA | CTTKSRGDGVGHEAFF | TGTACCACGAAAAGTAGGGGGGACGGGGTGGGTCATGAAGCTTTCTTT
TRBJ2-7 | TRBV15 | NA | NA | CATSTLLGDGTYEQYF | TGTGCCACCAGCACCCTACTCGGGGACGGTACCTACGAGCAGTACTTC
TRBJ2-7 | TRBV28 | NA | TRBD1 | CAISTGTGTYEQYF | TGTGCCATCTCCACCGGGACAGGGACCTACGAGCAGTACTTC
TRBJ2-3 | TRBV6-6 | NA | TRBD2 | CASSQRESTDTQYF | TGTGCCAGCAGCCAGCGGGAGTCCACAGATACGCAGTATTTT
TRBJ2-7 | TRBV15 | NA | NA | CATSRAGTPDYEQYF | TGTGCCACCAGCAGAGCCGGGACGCCCGACTACGAGCAGTACTTC
TRBJ1-2 | TRBV14 | NA | NA | CASSQMTGFYGYTF | TGTGCCAGCAGCCAGATGACAGGCTTCTATGGCTACACCTTC
TRBJ2-3 | TRBV7-6 | once | NA | CASSLGQGTDTQYF | TGTGCCAGCAGCTTAGGGCAGGGCACAGATACGCAGTATTTT
TRBJ2-7 | TRBV7-8 | NA | TRBD1 | CASPPGAGGVYFYEQYF | TGTGCCAGCCCCCCGGGGGCAGGGGGCGTGTACTTCTACGAGCAGTACTTC
TRBJ1-1 | TRBV9 | few | TRBD1 | CASSVEGRGTEAFF | TGTGCCAGCAGCGTAGAGGGCAGGGGGACTGAAGCTTTCTTT
TRBJ2-2 | TRBV4-2 | once | TRBD2 | CASSRLAGVNTGELFF | TGTGCCAGCAGCCGACTAGCGGGAGTCAACACCGGGGAGCTGTTTTTT
TRBJ2-2 | TRBV5-6 | NA | NA | CASSLGPRNTGELFF | TGTGCCAGCAGCCTAGGGCCTCGAAACACCGGGGAGCTGTTTTTT
TRBJ1-4 | TRBV30 | NA | TRBD1 | CACTPGGPNEKLFF | TGTGCCTGCACCCCAGGGGGCCCTAATGAAAAACTGTTTTTT
TRBJ2-4 | TRBV27 | once | TRBD2 | CASIPGGLPPLPVGNIQYF | TGTGCCAGCATTCCGGGGGGACTGCCTCCGCTCCCAGTGGGAAACATTCAGTACTTC
TRBJ2-7 | TRBV4-3 | NA | NA | CASSLTGTTTDEQYF | TGCGCCAGCAGCCTTACAGGGACTACTACGGACGAGCAGTACTTC
TRBJ2-1 | TRBV5-1 | NA | NA | CASSLFPHQGSSYNEQFF | TGCGCCAGCAGCCTCTTTCCGCATCAGGGCAGCTCCTACAATGAGCAGTTCTTC
TRBJ1-5 | TRBV2 | few | TRBD1 | CASSDSLGGVGQPQHF | TGTGCCAGCAGTGATAGTTTAGGGGGCGTGGGTCAGCCCCAGCATTTT
TRBJ1-5 | TRBV19 | NA | NA | CASSIFAGQPQHF | TGTGCCAGTAGTATATTCGCAGGTCAGCCCCAGCATTTT
TRBJ2-2 | TRBV12-5 | NA | NA | CASGLVRVGTTGELFF | TGTGCTAGTGGTTTGGTAAGGGTTGGGACCACCGGGGAGCTGTTTTTT
TRBJ1-4 | TRBV10-3 | NA | NA | CAISEWGQGRTNEKLFF | TGTGCCATCAGTGAGTGGGGGCAGGGACGAACTAATGAAAAACTGTTTTTT
TRBJ1-3 | TRBV4-1 | NA | NA | CASSPRTGGLVGNTIYF | TGCGCCAGCAGCCCCCGCACGGGGGGGCTCGTTGGAAACACCATATATTTT
TRBJ2-7 | TRBV2 | NA | NA | CASSEEGPGQSYEQYF | TGTGCCAGCAGTGAGGAGGGGCCGGGACAGTCCTACGAGCAGTACTTC
TRBJ2-1 | TRBV19 | NA | TRBD2 | CASRWTSGSQAFGNEQFF | TGTGCCAGTAGGTGGACTAGCGGGAGCCAGGCCTTTGGGAATGAGCAGTTCTTC
TRBJ2-7 | TRBV10-1 | once | NA | CASSEAGTPYYEQYF | TGCGCCAGCAGTGAGGCGGGGACACCCTACTACGAGCAGTACTTC
TRBJ2-1 | TRBV7-9 | NA | NA | CASRNPGTVNEQFF | TGTGCCAGCAGAAATCCCGGGACTGTGAATGAGCAGTTCTTC
TRBJ2-1 | TRBV6-5 | NA | TRBD2 | CASSPGTSGRGEQFF | TGTGCCAGCAGCCCCGGGACTAGCGGGAGAGGTGAGCAGTTCTTC
TRBJ2-5 | TRBV6-5 | once | TRBD1 | CASSKTGGAGETQYF | TGTGCCAGCAGTAAGACAGGGGGCGCGGGGGAGACCCAGTACTTC
TRBJ2-1 | TRBV6-5 | NA | NA | CASSFGDEQFF | TGTGCCAGCAGTTTTGGGGATGAGCAGTTCTTC
TRBJ2-7 | TRBV7-9 | NA | NA | CASSLGGGHYEQYF | TGTGCCAGCAGCTTGGGCGGGGGCCACTACGAGCAGTACTTC
TRBJ2-2 | TRBV5-6 | NA | NA | CASSLDFGYPNTGELFF | TGTGCCAGCAGCTTGGATTTCGGGTACCCCAACACCGGGGAGCTGTTTTTT
TRBJ1-4 | TRBV7-8 | NA | NA | CASSSPGFGEKLFF | TGTGCCAGCAGCTCTCCAGGGTTCGGGGAAAAACTGTTTTTT
TRBJ2-7 | TRBV18 | NA | TRBD2 | CASSPPGTGGSYEQYF | TGTGCCAGCTCACCACCGGGGACGGGGGGTTCCTACGAGCAGTACTTC
TRBJ1-5 | TRBV19 | NA | TRBD1 | CASSIRDSYSNQPQHF | TGTGCCAGTAGTATAAGGGACAGCTATAGCAATCAGCCCCAGCATTTT
TRBJ2-7 | TRBV4-1 | NA | TRBD1 | CASSQWTGVHYEQYF | TGCGCCAGCAGCCAATGGACAGGGGTACACTACGAGCAGTACTTC
TRBJ2-7 | TRBV6-5 | NA | NA | CASSYSSSYEQYF | TGTGCCAGCAGTTACTCGAGCTCCTACGAGCAGTACTTC
TRBJ2-7 | TRBV9 | once | NA | CASSTADGPAYEQYF | TGTGCCAGCAGCACCGCGGACGGGCCCGCTTACGAGCAGTACTTC
TRBJ1-2 | TRBV6-5 | NA | TRBD1 | CASSSRTGYGYTF | TGTGCCAGCAGTTCCCGGACAGGCTATGGCTACACCTTC
TRBJ1-2 | TRBV4-2 | NA | NA | CASSQTPGEANYGYTF | TGTGCCAGCAGCCAAACCCCTGGGGAGGCGAACTATGGCTACACCTTC
TRBJ2-3 | TRBV7-6 | NA | TRBD1 | CASSSLQGDGTDTQYF | TGTGCCAGCAGCTCGTTACAGGGGGATGGCACAGATACGCAGTATTTT
TRBJ2-1 | TRBV7-3 | NA | NA | CASSSKTRPSYNEQFF | TGTGCCAGCAGCTCCAAGACTAGACCCTCCTACAATGAGCAGTTCTTC
TRBJ2-7 | TRBV14 | NA | NA | CASSAGPPSLGEQYF | TGTGCCAGCAGCGCGGGCCCTCCCTCGTTGGGCGAGCAGTACTTC
TRBJ1-1 | TRBV27 | NA | NA | CASHGGMNTEAFF | TGTGCCAGCCACGGGGGGATGAACACTGAAGCTTTCTTT
TRBJ2-1 | TRBV19 | NA | NA | CASKVGRPYNEQFF | TGTGCCAGTAAAGTAGGGCGGCCCTACAATGAGCAGTTCTTC
TRBJ1-1 | TRBV6-1 | NA | NA | CASSALGYMNTEAFF | TGTGCCAGCAGTGCGCTTGGATACATGAACACTGAAGCTTTCTTT
TRBJ2-7 | TRBV27 | NA | NA | CASSFRDISYEQYF | TGTGCCAGCAGTTTCCGGGACATCTCCTACGAGCAGTACTTC
TRBJ2-4 | TRBV21-1 | once | NA | CASSKVGGQGIWNIQYF | TGTGCCAGCAGCAAAGTAGGCGGGCAGGGGATTTGGAACATTCAGTACTTC
TRBJ1-4 | TRBV9 | NA | NA | CASSPPEATNEKLFF | TGTGCCAGCAGCCCCCCTGAAGCAACTAATGAAAAACTGTTTTTT
TRBJ1-1 | TRBV19 | NA | NA | CASNWGSGSEAFF | TGTGCCAGTAATTGGGGAAGCGGCTCTGAAGCTTTCTTT
TRBJ1-4 | TRBV7-9 | NA | TRBD1 | CASSPYLGTGGEKLFF | TGTGCCAGCAGCCCTTACCTCGGGACAGGGGGGGAAAAACTGTTTTTT
TRBJ2-1 | TRBV19 | NA | TRBD2 | CASLHRGRYYNEQFF | TGTGCCAGCCTTCATCGCGGGAGGTACTACAATGAGCAGTTCTTC
TRBJ2-1 | TRBV9 | NA | NA | CASSVEGFYNEQFF | TGTGCCAGCAGCGTAGAGGGCTTCTACAATGAGCAGTTCTTC
TRBJ2-7 | TRBV27 | NA | NA | CASSWAGSTYEQYF | TGTGCCAGCAGTTGGGCAGGGTCAACCTACGAGCAGTACTTC
TRBJ2-1 | TRBV19 | NA | TRBD2 | CASSPLSGGYNEQFF | TGTGCCAGTAGTCCCTTATCGGGAGGCTACAATGAGCAGTTCTTC
TRBJ2-7 | TRBV4-3 | NA | NA | CASSQVGRTYEQYF | TGCGCCAGCAGCCAAGTAGGACGAACCTACGAGCAGTACTTC
TRBJ2-7 | TRBV19 | NA | NA | CASSISGAYEQYF | TGTGCCAGTAGTATATCCGGGGCCTACGAGCAGTACTTC
TRBJ2-3 | TRBV27 | NA | NA | CASSSWDSGDTQYF | TGTGCCAGCAGTTCATGGGACTCCGGGGATACGCAGTATTTT
TRBJ1-1 | TRBV6-5 | NA | NA | CASQQGNTEAFF | TGTGCCAGCCAACAGGGAAACACTGAAGCTTTCTTT
TRBJ2-1 | TRBV6-6 | NA | NA | CASSFANTWDNEQFF | TGTGCCAGCAGTTTTGCGAATACTTGGGACAATGAGCAGTTCTTC
TRBJ2-7 | TRBV29-1 | NA | TRBD1 | CSVVTGVADEQYF | TGCAGCGTCGTGACAGGGGTGGCGGACGAGCAGTACTTC
TRBJ2-5 | TRBV6-5 | NA | TRBD1 | CASSYRQGAGETQYF | TGTGCCAGCAGTTACAGGCAGGGGGCAGGGGAGACCCAGTACTTC
TRBJ2-1 | TRBV19 | NA | NA | CASSIGLTEQFF | TGTGCCAGTAGTATCGGGCTCACCGAGCAGTTCTTC